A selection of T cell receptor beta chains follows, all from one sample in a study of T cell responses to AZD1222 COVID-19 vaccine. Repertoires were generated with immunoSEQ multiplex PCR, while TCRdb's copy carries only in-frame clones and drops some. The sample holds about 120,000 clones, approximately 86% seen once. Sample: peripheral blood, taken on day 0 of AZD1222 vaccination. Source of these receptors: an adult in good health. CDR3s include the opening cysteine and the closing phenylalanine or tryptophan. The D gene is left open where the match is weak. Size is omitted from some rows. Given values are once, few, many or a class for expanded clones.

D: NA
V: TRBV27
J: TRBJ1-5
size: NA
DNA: TGTGCCAGCAGTTGGGGAGGGGGCAATCAGCCCCAGCATTTT
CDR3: CASSWGGGNQPQHF

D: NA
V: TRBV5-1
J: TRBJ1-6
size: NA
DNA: TGCGCCAGCAGTCTTGACCAGGTCGGGAATTCACCCCTCCACTTT
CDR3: CASSLDQVGNSPLHF

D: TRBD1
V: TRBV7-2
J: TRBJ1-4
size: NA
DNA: TGTGCCAGCAGCTTAGGTCAGACAGGGAACGAAAAACTGTTTTTT
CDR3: CASSLGQTGNEKLFF

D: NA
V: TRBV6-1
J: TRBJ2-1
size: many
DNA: TGTGCCAGCAGTGAAGCGGTTGGCAATGAGCAGTTCTTC
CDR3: CASSEAVGNEQFF

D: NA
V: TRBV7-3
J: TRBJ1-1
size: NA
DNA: TGTGCCAGCAGCTTAACGCCAAACACTGAAGCTTTCTTT
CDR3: CASSLTPNTEAFF

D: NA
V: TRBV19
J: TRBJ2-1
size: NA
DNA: TGTGCCAGTAGTAGGCAGGTTATCGTTAGAAAGACAAACGTAGAAAATGAGCAGTTCTTC
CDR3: CASSRQVIVRKTNVENEQFF

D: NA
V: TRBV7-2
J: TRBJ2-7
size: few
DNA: TGTGCCAGCAGCTTAGACCCTGTGGGAGCCTACGAGCAGTACTTC
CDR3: CASSLDPVGAYEQYF

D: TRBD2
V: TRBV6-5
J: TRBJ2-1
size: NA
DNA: TGTGCCAGCAATCTAGCGGGAGGGACCAATGAGCAGTTCTTC
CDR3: CASNLAGGTNEQFF

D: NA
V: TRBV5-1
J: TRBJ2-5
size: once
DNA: TGCGCCAGCAGGAGGCTGGGGAAGCAAGAGACCCAGTACTTC
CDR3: CASRRLGKQETQYF

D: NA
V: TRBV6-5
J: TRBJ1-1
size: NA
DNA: TGTGCCAGCAGTTACGTTTTCCAGGCGGGTGACACTGAAGCTTTCTTT
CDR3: CASSYVFQAGDTEAFF

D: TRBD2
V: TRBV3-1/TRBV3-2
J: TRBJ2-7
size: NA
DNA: TGTGCCAGCAGTCCAGCGGGAGTCATATACGAGCAGTACTTC
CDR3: CASSPAGVIYEQYF

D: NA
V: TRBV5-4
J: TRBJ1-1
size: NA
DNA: TGTGCCAGCAGCTTACCGGGGCCCATGAACACTGAAGCTTTCTTT
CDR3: CASSLPGPMNTEAFF

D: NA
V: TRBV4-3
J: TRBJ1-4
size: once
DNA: TGCGCCAGCAGCCGCGCGGGGCCCCCGGCCTCCGAAAAACTGTTTTTT
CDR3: CASSRAGPPASEKLFF

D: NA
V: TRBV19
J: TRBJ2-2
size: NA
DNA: TGTGCCAGTAGTGACCGCACCGGGGAGCTGTTTTTT
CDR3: CASSDRTGELFF

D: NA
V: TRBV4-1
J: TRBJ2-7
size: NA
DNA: TGCGCCAGCAGCTTCCTGGGTGGGTCTGGATACGAGCAGTACTTC
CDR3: CASSFLGGSGYEQYF

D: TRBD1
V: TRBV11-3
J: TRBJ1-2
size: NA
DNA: TGTGCCAGCAGCTTAGGGGGACAGGGCCATGGCTACACCTTC
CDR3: CASSLGGQGHGYTF

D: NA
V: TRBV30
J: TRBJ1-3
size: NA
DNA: TGTGCCTGGGCTACGGACGGAGTAAGAAACACCATATATTTT
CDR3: CAWATDGVRNTIYF

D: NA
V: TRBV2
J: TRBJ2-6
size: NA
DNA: TGTGCCAGCAGTGACGGGGTTGGTGGGGCCAACGTCCTGACTTTC
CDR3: CASSDGVGGANVLTF

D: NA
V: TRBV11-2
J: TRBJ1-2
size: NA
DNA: TGTGCCAGCTCCAGACGGGGGGCAACTAACTATGGCTACACCTTC
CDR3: CASSRRGATNYGYTF

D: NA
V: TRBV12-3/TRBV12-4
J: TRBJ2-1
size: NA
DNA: TGTGCCAGCAGTTTATCGGGAAATGAGCAGTTCTTC
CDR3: CASSLSGNEQFF

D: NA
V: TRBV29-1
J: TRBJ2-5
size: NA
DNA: TGCAGCGTTGAGAGGTCGCTAGGCGAGACCCAGTACTTC
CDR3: CSVERSLGETQYF

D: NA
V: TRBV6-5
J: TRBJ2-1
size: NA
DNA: TGTGCCAGCTCCCCGGGGCTTGTGAATGAGCAGTTCTTC
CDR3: CASSPGLVNEQFF

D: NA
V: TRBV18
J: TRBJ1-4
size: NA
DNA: TGTGCCAGCTCACCAAGGGGCAGGGGCGGGGCCCCTAATGAAAAACTGTTTTTT
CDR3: CASSPRGRGGAPNEKLFF

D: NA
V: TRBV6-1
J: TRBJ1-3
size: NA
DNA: TGTGCCAGCAGTGAAGCCTATGGTTATTATGGAAACACCATATATTTT
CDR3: CASSEAYGYYGNTIYF

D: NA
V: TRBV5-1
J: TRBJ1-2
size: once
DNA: TGCGCCAGCAGCTTGAAGGTGCCGGGGTTGGGCTATGGCTACACCTTC
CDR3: CASSLKVPGLGYGYTF

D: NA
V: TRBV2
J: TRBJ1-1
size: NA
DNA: TGTGCCAGCATCTGGGCACAGGGCGCTGAAGCTTTCTTT
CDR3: CASIWAQGAEAFF

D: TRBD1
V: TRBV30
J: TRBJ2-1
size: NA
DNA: TGTGCCTGGAGTGAAAAAGGGGGCTTGTACAATGAGCAGTTCTTC
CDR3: CAWSEKGGLYNEQFF

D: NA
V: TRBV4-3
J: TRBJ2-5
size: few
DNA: TGCGCCAGCAGCCAAGGACTGCAAGAGACCCAGTACTTC
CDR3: CASSQGLQETQYF

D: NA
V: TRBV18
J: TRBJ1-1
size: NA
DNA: TGTGCCACGCTTAACAGGGTGAACACTGAAGCTTTCTTT
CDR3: CATLNRVNTEAFF

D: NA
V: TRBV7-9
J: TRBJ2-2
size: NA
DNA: TGTGCCAGCAAAGATGGGGCAGCGAACACCGGGGAGCTGTTTTTT
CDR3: CASKDGAANTGELFF

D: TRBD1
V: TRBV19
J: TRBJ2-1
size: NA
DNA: TGTGCCAGTAGTACCCCAGGGGGTGCCCATCTTGAGCAGTTCTTC
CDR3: CASSTPGGAHLEQFF

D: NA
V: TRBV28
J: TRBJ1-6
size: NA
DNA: TGTGCCAGCAGTTCTGAGCCATCACCCCTCCACTTT
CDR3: CASSSEPSPLHF

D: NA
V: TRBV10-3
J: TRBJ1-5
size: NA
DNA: TGTGCCATCAGCGGTACAGGGACCAATCAGCCCCAGCATTTT
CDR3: CAISGTGTNQPQHF

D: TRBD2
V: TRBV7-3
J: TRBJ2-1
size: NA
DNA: TGTGCCAGCAGCTTACACGGGGGGTCCTACAATGAGCAGTTCTTC
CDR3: CASSLHGGSYNEQFF

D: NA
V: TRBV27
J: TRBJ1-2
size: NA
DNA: TGTGCCAGCAGTTTCGTGGGGCTGAGGGACTATGGCTACACCTTC
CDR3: CASSFVGLRDYGYTF

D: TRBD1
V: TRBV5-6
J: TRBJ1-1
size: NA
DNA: TGTGCCAGCAGCCCGGGGACAGGGGACACTGAAGCTTTCTTT
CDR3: CASSPGTGDTEAFF

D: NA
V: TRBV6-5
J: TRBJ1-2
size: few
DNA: TGTGCCAGCAGTTACTCGTCGGGAGGTGGGAGCTACACCTTC
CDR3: CASSYSSGGGSYTF

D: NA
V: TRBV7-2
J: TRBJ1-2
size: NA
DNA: TGTGCCAGCAGCCCCGGACAGAACTATGGCTACACCTTC
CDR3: CASSPGQNYGYTF

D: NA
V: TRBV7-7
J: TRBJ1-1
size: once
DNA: TGTGCCAGCAGCTTGACAGTGAACACTGAAGCTTTCTTT
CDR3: CASSLTVNTEAFF

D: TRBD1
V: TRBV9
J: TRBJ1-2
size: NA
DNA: TGTGCCAGCAGCTCCCGGGACAGGACCGTCTATGGCTACACCTTC
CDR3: CASSSRDRTVYGYTF

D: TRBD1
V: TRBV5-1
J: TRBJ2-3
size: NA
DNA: TGCGCCAGCAGCCGAGGACAGGGCACAGATACGCAGTATTTT
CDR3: CASSRGQGTDTQYF

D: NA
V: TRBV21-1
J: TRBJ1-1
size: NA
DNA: TGTGCCAGCAGCAGAGGACAGGGTGATACTGAAGCTTTCTTT
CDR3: CASSRGQGDTEAFF

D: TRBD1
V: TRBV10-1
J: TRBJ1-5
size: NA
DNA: TGCGCCAGCAGTGAGTCGGGACAGGAGCTACTTTATAGCAATCAGCCCCAGCATTTT
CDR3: CASSESGQELLYSNQPQHF

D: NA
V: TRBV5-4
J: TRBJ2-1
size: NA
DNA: TGTGCCAGCAGCCAGGCAGGGAACAATGAGCAGTTCTTC
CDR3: CASSQAGNNEQFF

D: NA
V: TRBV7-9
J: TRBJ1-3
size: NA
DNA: TGTGCCAGCCCCAAGGGAAGGTCTGGAAACACCATATATTTT
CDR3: CASPKGRSGNTIYF

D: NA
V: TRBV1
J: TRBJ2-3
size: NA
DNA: TGCACCAGCAGCCAGGACAGGGAGGATACGCAGTATTTT
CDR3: CTSSQDREDTQYF

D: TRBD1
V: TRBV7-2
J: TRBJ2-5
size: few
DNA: TGTGCCAGCAGCCCGGGACAGCGACAAGAGACCCAGTACTTC
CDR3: CASSPGQRQETQYF

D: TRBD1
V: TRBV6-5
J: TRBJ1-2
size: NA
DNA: TGTGCCAGCAGACAGGGGGCGGTAGTTGGGTATGGCTACACCTTC
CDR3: CASRQGAVVGYGYTF

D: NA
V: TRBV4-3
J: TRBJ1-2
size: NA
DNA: TGCGCCAGCAGCCAAGATCTGGTGACTAATTCTAACTATGGCTACACCTTC
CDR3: CASSQDLVTNSNYGYTF

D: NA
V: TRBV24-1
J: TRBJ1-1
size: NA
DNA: TGTGCCACCAGTTCAGCCACTGAAGCTTTCTTT
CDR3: CATSSATEAFF

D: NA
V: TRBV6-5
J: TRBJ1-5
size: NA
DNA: TGTGCCAGCAGTTACAGGGAGGCCCAGCCCCAGCATTTT
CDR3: CASSYREAQPQHF

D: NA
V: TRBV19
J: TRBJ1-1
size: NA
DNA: TGTGCCAGTAGTTTCGGCTCGGGGTCGAACACTGAAGCTTTCTTT
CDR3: CASSFGSGSNTEAFF

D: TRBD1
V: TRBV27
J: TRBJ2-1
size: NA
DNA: TGTGCCAGCAGTTTAGGGGACAGGGGGTACAATGAGCAGTTCTTC
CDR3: CASSLGDRGYNEQFF

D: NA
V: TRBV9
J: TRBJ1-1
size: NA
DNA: TGTGCCAGCAGCGTTTCACATTACACTGAAGCTTTCTTT
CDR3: CASSVSHYTEAFF

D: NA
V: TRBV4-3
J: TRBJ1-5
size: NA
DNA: TGCGCCAGCAGCCAAGATCTAGGGCAGGCTGATCAGCCCCAGCATTTT
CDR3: CASSQDLGQADQPQHF

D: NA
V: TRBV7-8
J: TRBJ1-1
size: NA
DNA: TGTGCCAGCATCCGATATAGGAACACTGAAGCTTTCTTT
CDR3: CASIRYRNTEAFF

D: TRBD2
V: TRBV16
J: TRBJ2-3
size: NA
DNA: TGTGCCAGCAGCGAACATCCCGGGACTAGCGGGAGTCATACGCAGTATTTT
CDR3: CASSEHPGTSGSHTQYF

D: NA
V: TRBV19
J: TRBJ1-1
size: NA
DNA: TGTGCCAGTAGTAAAAAAGGGGGGAGGACTGAAGCTTTCTTT
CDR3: CASSKKGGRTEAFF

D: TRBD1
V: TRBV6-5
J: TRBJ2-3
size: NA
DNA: TGTGCCAGCAGCCAAAGACAGGGCGCAGATACGCAGTATTTT
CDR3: CASSQRQGADTQYF

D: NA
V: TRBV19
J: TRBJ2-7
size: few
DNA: TGTGCCAGTAGTAATAGGAGGAGGAGAGTCGACGAGCAGTACTTC
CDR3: CASSNRRRRVDEQYF